What follows is one TCR beta chain and its context. Its specificity is not known. Some clones are missing from TCRdb's copy, which holds only in-frame ones; the method was immunoSEQ multiplex PCR. Among about 73,000 clones, about 88% were seen once, and the ten largest hold over 2%. Trimming stripped 3 bases from V and 11 bases from J, with 14 bases between. The V gene's germline CDR1 is SGHKS and CDR2 YYEKEE (reference sequence). This CDR3 is built from 12 residues. The sample belongs to a study of OX40 agonist ivuxolimab in advanced cancers. Whole-study results and caveats: Clonal expansion was among the lowest in partial responders at 0.1-3.0 mg/kg, especially CD8+.

Baseline, cycle 4 day 1, and cycle 7 day 1 were the blood sampling points. J is TRBJ1-1 and V is TRBV5-5; no definite D call. The specimen comprised CD4+ or CD8+ T cells sorted from blood, sampled in a trial of the OX40 agonist ivuxolimab. The receptor was derived from an adult with an advanced solid tumor such as melanoma, head and neck, liver or kidney cancer. CDR3 sequence: CASSSSTLSAFF. The CDR3, as DNA: TGTGCCAGCAGCTCGTCTACGCTATCGGCTTTCTTT.